A selection of T cell receptor beta chains follows, all from one sample in a study of blood T cell repertoires in COVID-19. Generated by immunoSEQ multiplex PCR, the TCRdb table keeps only in-frame clones and is missing some. The sample has around 300,000 clones; around 89% are singletons. Sequencing input: peripheral blood. The receptor set was obtained from a woman aged 40 to 50 with COVID-19, enrolled during active disease. The CDR3 runs from the conserved cysteine through the conserved F or W. Each record gives: V gene, D gene, J gene, clone size, CDR3 DNA, CDR3 protein. A D gene is named only where the DNA matches it firmly. Clone size appears in some rows only: once, few, many, or a class for an expanded clone.

TRBV28	NA	TRBJ1-5	NA	TGTGCGGTCTTTGGGGCAAATAGCAATCAGCCCCAGCATTTT	CAVFGANSNQPQHF
TRBV7-8	TRBD1	TRBJ2-7	NA	TGTGCCAGCAGCATCGAGACAGGGGCCATCGGAACCACCACCTACGAGCAGTACTTC	CASSIETGAIGTTTYEQYF
TRBV19	NA	TRBJ2-7	NA	TGTGCCAGTAGTGGCGGGACGTCGGTTTGGTCCTACGAGCAGTACTTC	CASSGGTSVWSYEQYF
TRBV7-2	TRBD2	TRBJ2-1	NA	TGTGCCAGCAGCTCCATAGCGGGGGGGGTTGGGAATGAGCAGTTCTTC	CASSSIAGGVGNEQFF
TRBV4-1	TRBD2	TRBJ2-7	NA	TGCGCCAGCAGCCAAGTGTCTAGCGGGAGCTACGAGCAGTACTTC	CASSQVSSGSYEQYF
TRBV10-3	NA	TRBJ2-3	NA	TGTGCCATCAGTGATCGGGGAAAAAGCACAGATACGCAGTATTTT	CAISDRGKSTDTQYF
TRBV30	TRBD1	TRBJ2-2	NA	TGTGCCTGGAGTGGTGACAGGGGACCCGGGGAGCTGTTTTTT	CAWSGDRGPGELFF
TRBV9	NA	TRBJ2-2	NA	TGTGCCAGCAGCGTAGAGGGGTCCGGGGAGCTGTTTTTT	CASSVEGSGELFF
TRBV7-2	NA	TRBJ2-6	NA	TGTGCCAGCAGCCCAATTGCTCTAAGGGCCAACGTCCTGACTTTC	CASSPIALRANVLTF
TRBV27	NA	TRBJ2-3	NA	TGTGCCAGCAGTTCGGGGACAGATACGCAGTATTTT	CASSSGTDTQYF
TRBV7-9	TRBD1	TRBJ2-7	NA	TGTGCCAGCAGCTTAGCGCAGGGGACAGGGTCCTACGAGCAGTACTTC	CASSLAQGTGSYEQYF
TRBV9	NA	TRBJ1-1	NA	TGTGCCAGCAGCGTAGGAGCAGGGAACACTGAAGCTTTCTTT	CASSVGAGNTEAFF
TRBV28	NA	TRBJ1-6	few	TGTGCCAGCAGTTTCTCCGGGACAAATAATTCACCCCTCCACTTT	CASSFSGTNNSPLHF
TRBV19	TRBD1	TRBJ2-7	few	TGTGCCAGTAGTCCCAACAGGGACAGCTACGAGCAGTACTTC	CASSPNRDSYEQYF
TRBV28	NA	TRBJ2-7	NA	TGTGCCAGCAGTCCCCACAACCTCCGGACTGCCCCCTACGAGCAGTACTTC	CASSPHNLRTAPYEQYF
TRBV30	NA	TRBJ1-1	NA	TGTGCCCGGACTAAGGATTTTGGACTGGGTAGGACCACTGAAGCTTTCTTT	CARTKDFGLGRTTEAFF
TRBV4-3	NA	TRBJ2-4	NA	TGCGCCAGCAGCCAAGATGAGGTAGTAGGGGAAACCAAAAACATTCAGTACTTC	CASSQDEVVGETKNIQYF
TRBV27	NA	TRBJ2-7	NA	TGTGCCAGCAGTTCTCTGACCGGGAGCAACCCCGTCTACGAGCAGTACTTC	CASSSLTGSNPVYEQYF
TRBV5-8	TRBD1	TRBJ2-5	NA	TGTGCCAGCTCTGGAAGGGACAGACAAGAGACCCAGTACTTC	CASSGRDRQETQYF
TRBV19	TRBD1	TRBJ1-4	NA	TGTGCCAGTAGAGGGACAGGGGGTGAAAAACTGTTTTTT	CASRGTGGEKLFF
TRBV9	TRBD2	TRBJ2-2	NA	TGTGCCAGCAGCGTAGCTGGGACTAGCGGTCGAAGCACCGGGGAGCTGTTTTTT	CASSVAGTSGRSTGELFF
TRBV7-9	TRBD1	TRBJ2-7	NA	TGTGCCAGCACCCCGAGAGGGGGCCACGAGCAGTACTTC	CASTPRGGHEQYF
TRBV19	NA	TRBJ1-2	NA	TGTGCCAGTAGTATAGACAGGGCCAGCGGCTACACCTTC	CASSIDRASGYTF
TRBV7-6	TRBD1	TRBJ2-3	once	TGTGCCAGCAGCCGGGGGGACAGGGGTACAGATACGCAGTATTTT	CASSRGDRGTDTQYF
TRBV5-4	TRBD1	TRBJ1-1	once	TGTGCCAGCAGCTTGGTAGCGGGGACAGGGGGGAACACTGAAGCTTTCTTT	CASSLVAGTGGNTEAFF
TRBV3-1/TRBV3-2	NA	TRBJ1-5	once	TGTGCCAGCAGCCAAGTACAGGGCGGTCAGCCCCAGCATTTT	CASSQVQGGQPQHF
TRBV5-1	NA	TRBJ2-6	once	TGCGCCAGCAGCCCGTCTCCCTCCTCTGGGGCCAACGTCCTGACTTTC	CASSPSPSSGANVLTF
TRBV5-1	NA	TRBJ1-2	NA	TGCGCCAGCAGCATACAGGGTAACTATGGCTACACCTTC	CASSIQGNYGYTF
TRBV6-1	TRBD1	TRBJ1-5	NA	TGTGCCAGCAGTGACGGGACAGGGGGAAGGAGCAATCAGCCCCAGCATTTT	CASSDGTGGRSNQPQHF
TRBV30	NA	TRBJ1-1	NA	TGTGCCTGGAGTTCATCCGGAGGGAACACTGAAGCTTTCTTT	CAWSSSGGNTEAFF
TRBV27	TRBD2	TRBJ2-7	NA	TGTGCCAGCAGTCCCGGACTAGCGGGAGTAGGGGAGCAGTACTTC	CASSPGLAGVGEQYF
TRBV5-1	NA	TRBJ1-3	NA	TGCGCCAGCAGCTTGGAAGGGGGTTTCTCTGGAAACACCATATATTTT	CASSLEGGFSGNTIYF
TRBV6-1	NA	TRBJ1-2	once	TGTGCCAGCAGTGAGACAGGAGTAGATGGCTACACCTTC	CASSETGVDGYTF
TRBV4-3	NA	TRBJ2-5	once	TGCGCCAGCAGCCAAGCAGGGGTGGGAAGGGAAGAGACCCAGTACTTC	CASSQAGVGREETQYF
TRBV18	NA	TRBJ2-2	NA	TGTGCCAGCTCACCAGTTGCGAGGGAGCTGTTTTTT	CASSPVARELFF
TRBV7-2	NA	TRBJ1-5	NA	TGTGCCAGCAGCTTATGGGGGAGGGTGGGCAATCAGCCCCAGCATTTT	CASSLWGRVGNQPQHF
TRBV30	NA	TRBJ1-1	NA	TGTGCCTGGAGGCGACCGGGTCTATTAAACACTGAAGCTTTCTTT	CAWRRPGLLNTEAFF